This note documents a single T cell receptor beta chain sequence. The antigen it recognizes is unknown. No base-level quality is on record; no much larger clone is a single base apart. This entry belongs to a study of shared clonotypes between healthy human individuals (TCRdb year 2020). Regarding the complete study: Three men and a couple of women, aged 18 to 49 years, made up the cohort. To estimate repertoire size and how much clonotypes are shared between individuals, the study performed deep sequencing of blood TCR repertoires from a handful of healthy adults. Different laboratories and diverse techniques were used to prepare libraries and sequence TCR repertoires, to increase sequencing depth and limit assay-specific biases. Per donor, leukapheresis produced somewhere between about 0.9 and 9.5 billion PBMCs. What the authors observed across the whole study: Pairwise subsampling led to the expectation that sequencing depth would affect the degree of clonotype sharing among donors. Because the study included only a small number of donors, the genetic and exposure-history diversity represented was limited. Sampling was restricted to blood, and TCR repertoires in tissue are likely to differ from TCR repertoires in blood.

Using the deep immunoSEQ assay, multiplex PCR amplified TCR CDR3 regions from genomic DNA. Extracted genomic DNA from each cell subset was spread evenly across all wells of several immunoSEQ 96-well plates, with each plate serving as a replicate. For unsorted PBMC, around 300 ng of genomic DNA, equivalent to approximately 28,000 T cell genomes, went into each replicate PCR. Genomic DNA from unsorted PBMC was sequenced over ten immunoSEQ deep assay plates. Purified libraries were measured with a Qubit 3.0 fluorometer, size-checked on a Bioanalyzer 2100, and measured again with the KAPA Library Quantification kit. Each immunoSEQ 96-well plate was sequenced on its own single-read 150-cycle Illumina NextSeq 550 flow cell. As for how the authors treated the data: The immunoSEQ output contained only junctional sequences without quality scores, so filtering could not match that applied to full-length reads. To assign V/J genes and CDR3, sequences were annotated against IMGT germline references using PyIR, a Python wrapper for IgBLAST v1.9. Reads were removed for weak V/J assignments (E-value above 1e-6), missing CDR3, stop codons, out-of-frame junctions, or ambiguous translated residues. V3J clonotypes were defined as sequences sharing the same inferred V gene, J gene, and CDR3 amino acid sequence. Percentage overlap between repertoires was computed as shared unique clonotypes divided by the size of the smaller repertoire. Three approaches were used to assess repertoire richness: RTK rarefaction, the Chao1 estimator, and Recon v2.1 estimates of unobserved clonotypes. As stored in TCRdb, this immuneACCESS dataset retains in-frame rearrangements with V and J assigned. A fraction of the clones does not appear; measured against another copy, unresolved V genes explain less than half of the discrepancy, and the remainder lacks a known reason. The DNA was the basis for D and trimming; V, J and clone size are from that table. Within this sample are some 530,000 clones, with around four fifths of them counted one time only. The ten most abundant clones make up more than 10% of the sample.

Healthy HIV-negative adults with no recently reported acute infections or vaccinations were included as donors. Every donor was a Caucasian adult living in Nashville, Tennessee, USA. For unsorted samples, some 90 million PBMCs were counted and genomic DNA was extracted with the QIAamp DNA Blood Mini kit. Blood was collected by leukapheresis, and PBMCs were isolated by Ficoll-Histopaque density gradient centrifugation and then cryopreserved in liquid nitrogen vapor phase. Sequencing input: PBMCs. The sequence came from a woman aged 40 to 49 in good health. Some clones in this sample may be carry-over from other donors' samples.

The CDR3 in this case is CASSLAGVDEKLFF. The DNA reads as follows: TGTGCCAGCAGCTTGGCTGGGGTAGATGAAAAACTGTTTTTT. The chain was built from TRBV5-4 and TRBJ1-4, with the D segment identity uncertain. Inclusive of the bounding cysteine and phenylalanine, the CDR3 is 14 residues long. Only the CDR3 DNA stays, 42 bases, in frame from base 1. A distance of 9 bases separates the germline ends of V and J, which lose 0 bases and 6 bases respectively. The germline V gene encodes CDR1 SGHNT and CDR2 YYREEE (reference sequence).